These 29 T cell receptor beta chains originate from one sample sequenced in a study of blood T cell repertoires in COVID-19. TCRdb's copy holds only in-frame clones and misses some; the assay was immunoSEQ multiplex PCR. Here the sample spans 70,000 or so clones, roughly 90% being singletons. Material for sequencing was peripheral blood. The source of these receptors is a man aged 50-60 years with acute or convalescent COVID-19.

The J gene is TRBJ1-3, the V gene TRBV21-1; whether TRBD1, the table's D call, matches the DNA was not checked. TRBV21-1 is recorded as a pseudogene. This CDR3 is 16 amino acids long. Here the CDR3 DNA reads TGTGCCAGCAACCGACACTTACCGCACTCTGGAAACACCATATATTTT. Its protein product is CASNRHLPHSGNTIYF.

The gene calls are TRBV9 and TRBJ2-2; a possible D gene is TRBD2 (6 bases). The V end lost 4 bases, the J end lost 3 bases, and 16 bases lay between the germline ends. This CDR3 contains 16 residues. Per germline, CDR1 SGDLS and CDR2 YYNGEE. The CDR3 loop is CASSPQAGIDTGELFF. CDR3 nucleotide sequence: TGTGCCAGCAGCCCCCAGGCGGGGATTGACACCGGGGAGCTGTTTTTT.

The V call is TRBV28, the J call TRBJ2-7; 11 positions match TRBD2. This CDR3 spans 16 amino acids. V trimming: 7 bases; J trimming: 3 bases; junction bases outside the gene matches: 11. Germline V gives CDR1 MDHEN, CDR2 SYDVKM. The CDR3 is CASKRDAGTSGYEQYF. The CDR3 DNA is TGTGCCAGCAAAAGGGATGCCGGGACTAGCGGCTACGAGCAGTACTTC.

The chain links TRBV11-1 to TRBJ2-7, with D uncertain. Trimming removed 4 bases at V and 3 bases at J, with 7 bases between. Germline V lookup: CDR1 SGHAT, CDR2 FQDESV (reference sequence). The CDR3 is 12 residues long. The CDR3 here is CASSSQYYEQYF. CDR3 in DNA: TGTGCCAGCAGCTCTCAGTACTACGAGCAGTACTTC.

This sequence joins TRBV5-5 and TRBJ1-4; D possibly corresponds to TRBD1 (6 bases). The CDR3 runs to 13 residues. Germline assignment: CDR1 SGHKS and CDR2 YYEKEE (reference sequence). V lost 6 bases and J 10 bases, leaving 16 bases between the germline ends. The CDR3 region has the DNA TGTGCCAGCACCAAAGCGGGGGCTGGAAAACTGTTTTTT. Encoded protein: CASTKAGAGKLFF.

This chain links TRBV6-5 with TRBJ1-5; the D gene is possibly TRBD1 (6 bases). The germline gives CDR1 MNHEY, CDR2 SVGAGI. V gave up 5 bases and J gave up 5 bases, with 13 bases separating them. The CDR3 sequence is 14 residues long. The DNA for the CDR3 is TGTGCCAGCAGTCCGGGGGGGGGCGATCAGCCCCAGCATTTT. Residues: CASSPGGGDQPQHF.

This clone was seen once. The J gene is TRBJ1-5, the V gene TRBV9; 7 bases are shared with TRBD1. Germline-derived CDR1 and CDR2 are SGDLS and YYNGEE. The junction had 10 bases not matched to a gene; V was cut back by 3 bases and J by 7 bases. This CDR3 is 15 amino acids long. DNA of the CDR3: TGTGCCAGCAGCGCCGCCGGACAGGCCGGACAGCCCCAGCATTTT. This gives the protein CASSAAGQAGQPQHF.

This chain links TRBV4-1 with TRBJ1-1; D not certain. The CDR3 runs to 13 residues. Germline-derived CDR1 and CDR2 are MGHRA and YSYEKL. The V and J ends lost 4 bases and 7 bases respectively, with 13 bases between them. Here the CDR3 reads CASSPLGRIEAFF. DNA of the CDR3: TGCGCCAGCAGCCCGTTAGGGAGGATTGAAGCTTTCTTT.

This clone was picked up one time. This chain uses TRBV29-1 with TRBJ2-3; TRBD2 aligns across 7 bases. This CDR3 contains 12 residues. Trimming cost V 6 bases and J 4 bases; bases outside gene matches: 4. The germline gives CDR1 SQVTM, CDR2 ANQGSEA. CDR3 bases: TGCAGCGTACGAAGCGGGGCAGATACGCAGTATTTT. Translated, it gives CSVRSGADTQYF.

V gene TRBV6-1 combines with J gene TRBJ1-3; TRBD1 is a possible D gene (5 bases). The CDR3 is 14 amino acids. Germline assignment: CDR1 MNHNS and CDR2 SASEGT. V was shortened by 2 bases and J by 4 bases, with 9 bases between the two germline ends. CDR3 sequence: CASSEPGLGNTIYF. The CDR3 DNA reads TGTGCCAGCAGTGAACCGGGACTCGGAAACACCATATATTTT.

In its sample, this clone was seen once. The CDR3 region is CASSQQPGQGWFGSNTGELFF. CDR3 sequence (DNA): TGTGCCAGCAGCCAACAGCCGGGACAGGGGTGGTTCGGTAGTAACACCGGGGAGCTGTTTTTT. The chain links TRBV6-6 to TRBJ2-2; 10 bases align to TRBD1. V lost 6 bases and J lost 2; bases outside the gene matches: 21. Germline values: CDR1 MNHNY, CDR2 SVGAGI (reference sequence). The CDR3 is 21 residues long.

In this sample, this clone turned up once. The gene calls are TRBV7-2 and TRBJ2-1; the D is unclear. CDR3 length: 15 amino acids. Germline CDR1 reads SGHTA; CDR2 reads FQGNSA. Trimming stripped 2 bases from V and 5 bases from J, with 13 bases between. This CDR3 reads CASSLTPFQDNEQFF. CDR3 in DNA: TGTGCCAGCAGCTTAACCCCCTTCCAGGACAATGAGCAGTTCTTC.

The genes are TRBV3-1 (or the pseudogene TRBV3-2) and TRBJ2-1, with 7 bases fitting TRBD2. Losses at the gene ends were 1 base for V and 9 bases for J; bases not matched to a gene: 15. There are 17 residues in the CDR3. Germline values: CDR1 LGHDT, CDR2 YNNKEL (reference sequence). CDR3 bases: TGTGCCAGCAGCCAAGTATGGGCAGCGGGGATAGAGGGTGAGCAGTTCTTC. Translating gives CASSQVWAAGIEGEQFF.

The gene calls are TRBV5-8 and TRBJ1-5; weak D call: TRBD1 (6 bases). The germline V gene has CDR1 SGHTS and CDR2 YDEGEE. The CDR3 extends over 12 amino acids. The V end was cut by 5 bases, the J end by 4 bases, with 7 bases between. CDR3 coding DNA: TGTGCCAGCAGTGGACAGAATCAGCCCCAGCATTTT. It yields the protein CASSGQNQPQHF.

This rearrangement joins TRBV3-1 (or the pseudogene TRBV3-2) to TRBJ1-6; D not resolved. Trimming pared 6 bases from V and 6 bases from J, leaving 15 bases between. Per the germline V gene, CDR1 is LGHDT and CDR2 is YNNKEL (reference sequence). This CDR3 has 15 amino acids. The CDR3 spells CASRGEGAGNSPLHF. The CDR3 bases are TGTGCCAGCAGGGGTGAGGGCGCGGGTAATTCACCCCTCCACTTT.

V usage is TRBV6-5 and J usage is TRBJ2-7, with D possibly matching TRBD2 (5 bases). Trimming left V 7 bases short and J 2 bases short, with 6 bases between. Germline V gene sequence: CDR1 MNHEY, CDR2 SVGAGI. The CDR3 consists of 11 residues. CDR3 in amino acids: CASTGAYEQYF. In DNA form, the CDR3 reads TGTGCCAGCACCGGGGCCTACGAGCAGTACTTC.

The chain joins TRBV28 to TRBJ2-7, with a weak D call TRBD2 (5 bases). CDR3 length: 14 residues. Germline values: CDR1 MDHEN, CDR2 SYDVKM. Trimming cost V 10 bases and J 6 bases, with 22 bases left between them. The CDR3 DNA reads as TGTGCCACCCGGCGGGTCTTCAATCGGGGCGAGCAGTACTTC. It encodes CATRRVFNRGEQYF.

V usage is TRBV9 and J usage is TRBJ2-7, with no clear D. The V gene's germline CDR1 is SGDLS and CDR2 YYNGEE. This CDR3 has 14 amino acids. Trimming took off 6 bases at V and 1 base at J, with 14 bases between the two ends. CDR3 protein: CASTSGRPSYEQYF. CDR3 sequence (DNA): TGTGCCAGCACCTCGGGTAGACCATCCTACGAGCAGTACTTC.

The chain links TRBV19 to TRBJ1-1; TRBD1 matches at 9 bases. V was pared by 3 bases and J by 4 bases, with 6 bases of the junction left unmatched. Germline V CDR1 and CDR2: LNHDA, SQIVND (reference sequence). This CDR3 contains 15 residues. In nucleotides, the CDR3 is TGTGCCAGTAGTATTAAACAGGGGGCGCCCACTGAAGCTTTCTTT. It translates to CASSIKQGAPTEAFF.

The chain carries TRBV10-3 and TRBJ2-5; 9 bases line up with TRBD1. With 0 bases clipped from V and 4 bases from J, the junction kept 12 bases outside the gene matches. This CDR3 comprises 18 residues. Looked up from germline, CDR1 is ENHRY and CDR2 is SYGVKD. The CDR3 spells CAISESTLGQGRGETQYF. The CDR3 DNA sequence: TGTGCCATCAGTGAGTCGACTTTGGGACAGGGCAGAGGAGAGACCCAGTACTTC.

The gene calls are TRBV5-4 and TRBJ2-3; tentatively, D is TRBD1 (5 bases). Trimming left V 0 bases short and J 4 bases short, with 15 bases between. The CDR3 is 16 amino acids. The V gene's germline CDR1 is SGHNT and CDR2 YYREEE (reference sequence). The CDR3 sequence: CASSLGAGNVADTQYF. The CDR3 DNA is TGTGCCAGCAGCTTGGGAGCAGGGAATGTTGCAGATACGCAGTATTTT.

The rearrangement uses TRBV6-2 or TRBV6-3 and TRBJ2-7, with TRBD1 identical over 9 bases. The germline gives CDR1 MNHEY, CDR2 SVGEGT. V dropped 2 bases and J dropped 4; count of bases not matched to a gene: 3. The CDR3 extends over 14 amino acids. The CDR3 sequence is CASSYGTGLYEQYV. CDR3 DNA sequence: TGTGCCAGCAGTTACGGGACAGGGTTATACGAGCAGTACGTC.

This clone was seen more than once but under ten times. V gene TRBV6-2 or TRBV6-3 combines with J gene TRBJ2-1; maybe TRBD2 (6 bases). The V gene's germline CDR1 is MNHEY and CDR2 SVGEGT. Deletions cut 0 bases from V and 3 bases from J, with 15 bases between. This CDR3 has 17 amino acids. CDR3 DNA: TGTGCCAGCAGTTACTCCCCCGTCTGGGGGGTCTACAATGAGCAGTTCTTC. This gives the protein CASSYSPVWGVYNEQFF.

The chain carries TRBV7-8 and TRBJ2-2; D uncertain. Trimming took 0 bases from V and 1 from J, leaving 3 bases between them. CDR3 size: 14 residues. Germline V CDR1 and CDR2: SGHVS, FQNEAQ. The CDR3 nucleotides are TGTGCCAGCAGCTTAGCCTGGAACACCGGGGAGCTGTTTTTT. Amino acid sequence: CASSLAWNTGELFF.

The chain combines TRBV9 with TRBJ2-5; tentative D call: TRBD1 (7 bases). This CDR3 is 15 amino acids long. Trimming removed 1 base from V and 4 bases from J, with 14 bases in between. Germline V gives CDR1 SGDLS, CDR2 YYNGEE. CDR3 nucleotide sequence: TGTGCCAGCAGCGTAAGTAACAGGGGAGGAGAGACCCAGTACTTC. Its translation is CASSVSNRGGETQYF.

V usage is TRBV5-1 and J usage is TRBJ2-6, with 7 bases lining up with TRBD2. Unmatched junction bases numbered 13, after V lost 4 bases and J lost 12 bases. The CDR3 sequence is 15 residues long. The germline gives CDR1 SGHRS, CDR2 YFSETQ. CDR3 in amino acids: CASSPRGAPGGVLTF. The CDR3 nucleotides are TGCGCCAGCAGCCCCAGAGGGGCCCCGGGGGGCGTCCTGACTTTC.

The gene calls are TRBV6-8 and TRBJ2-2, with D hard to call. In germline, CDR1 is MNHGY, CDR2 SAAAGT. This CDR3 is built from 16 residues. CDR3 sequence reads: CATSNPPGPDTGELFF. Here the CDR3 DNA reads TGTGCTACCAGCAACCCCCCGGGTCCCGACACCGGGGAGCTGTTTTTT.

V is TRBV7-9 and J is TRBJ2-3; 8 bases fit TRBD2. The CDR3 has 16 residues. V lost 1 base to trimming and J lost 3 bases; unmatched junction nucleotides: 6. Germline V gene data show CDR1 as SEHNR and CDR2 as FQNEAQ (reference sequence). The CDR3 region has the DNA TGTGCCAGCAGCTTAGTCGTTAGCGGGGTTACAGATACGCAGTATTTT. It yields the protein CASSLVVSGVTDTQYF.

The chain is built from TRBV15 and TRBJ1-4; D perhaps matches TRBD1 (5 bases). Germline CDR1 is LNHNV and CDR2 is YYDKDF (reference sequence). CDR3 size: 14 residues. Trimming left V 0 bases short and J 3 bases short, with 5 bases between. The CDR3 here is CATSRDRANEKLFF. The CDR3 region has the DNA TGTGCCACCAGCAGAGACAGGGCTAATGAAAAACTGTTTTTT.